This T cell receptor (beta chain) originates from a study of OX40 agonist ivuxolimab in advanced cancers. At the level of the study: One patient with hepatocellular carcinoma and two with cutaneous melanoma, three in all, had partial responses. Study-level findings and limits: Antigen specificity of clonally expanded peripheral T cells was not established. At 0.1 to 3.0 mg/kg, clonal expansion of CD4+ and CD8+ blood T cells had occurred by week 6.

The method was immunoSEQ multiplex PCR; TCRdb's version includes in-frame clones alone and lacks a portion of them. Here the sample spans 10,000 to 11,000 clones, about 77% being singletons. In the case of this clone: The antigen remains unidentified.

Looked up from germline, CDR1 is SGDLS and CDR2 is YYNGEE. Trimming left V 4 bases short and J 5 bases short, with 14 bases between. There are 14 residues in the CDR3. V usage is TRBV9 and J usage is TRBJ2-3, with a possible D match to TRBD2 (7 bases). The TCR was taken from an adult with an advanced solid tumor such as melanoma, head and neck, liver or kidney cancer. The source material was CD4+ or CD8+ T cells sorted from blood, sampled in a trial of the OX40 agonist ivuxolimab. CDR3 in DNA: TGTGCCAGCAGCCCCCGGGGGGCGGGAGATACGCAGTATTTT. This codes for CASSPRGAGDTQYF. Filled out from reference TRBV9 and TRBJ2-3, the complete variable domain reads DSGVTQTPKHLITATGQRVTLRCSPRSGDLSVYWYQQSLDQGLQFLIQYYNGEERAKGNILERFSAQQFPDLHSELNLSSLELGDSALYFCASSPRGAGDTQYFGPGTRLTVL.